This TCR beta chain was found in a study of T cell responses to AZD1222 COVID-19 vaccine. The ends were cut back, 3 bases at V and 9 bases at J, with 21 bases in the middle. CDR3 length: 16 amino acids. The V gene's germline CDR1 is KGHSH and CDR2 LQKENI. Study-level results: Across the whole spike, CD4 TCRs peaked at regions 160-218 and 743-854. Repertoires were sampled only after the peak T cell response. The breadth and depth of Spike-specific TCRs increased once two AZD1222 doses had been given.

On this clone itself: Antigen specificity is unknown.

The repertoire was sequenced with immunoSEQ multiplex PCR; TCRdb's copy has only in-frame clones and lacks some. The data contain tens of thousands of clones, about 80% of them singletons. The sequencing here drew on peripheral blood, taken on day 0 of AZD1222 vaccination. J is TRBJ1-5 and V is TRBV18, with D possibly TRBD1 on 5 matching bases. This clonotype was obtained from an adult in good health. CDR3 residues: CASSPEGTLRGLPQHF. In DNA form, the CDR3 reads TGTGCCAGCTCACCTGAAGGGACGCTGAGAGGTCTGCCCCAGCATTTT.